Sequencing of this TCR beta chain was carried out in a study of T cells expressing NK-cell markers. Study-wide results and limits: For four donors, these clonotypes were likewise the leading ones in the CD3+CD56-NKG2C+ fraction.

No DNA is given; TCRdb re-called the 5' RACE reads and lists each CDR3 protein once. The sample totals more than 400,000 distinct CDR3 sequences. In the case of this clonotype: Its antigen is as yet unknown.

This clonotype originated in a woman aged 18 to 75 in good health. Sequences were obtained from blood T cells: a sorted CD56 or NKG2C T cell subset, CD4+ or CD8+ T cells, or bulk PBMC T cells (not recorded which).

CDR3 protein: CAWTKDYTDTQYF. The chain joins TRBV30 to TRBJ2-3. CDR1 GTSNPN and CDR2 SVGIG come from the germline V gene (reference sequence). The CDR3 is 13 residues long.